This is a list of T cell receptor beta chains from one sample in a study of T cells in Graves' hyperthyroidism and ophthalmopathy. A single record per CDR3 protein comes from TCRdb applying MiXCR to the multiplex PCR reads. The sample contains hundreds of thousands of distinct CDR3 sequences, about two fifths of which appear only once. The specimen was blood. The receptors were sampled from a man aged 18 to 29 with Graves' hyperthyroidism. Both conserved end residues are part of each CDR3.

TRBV10-3 CAISEVGVSYEQYF
TRBV20-1 CSASSPFEAGDNQPQHF
TRBV25-1 CASSEQVGQPQYF
TRBV9 CASSRPAMNTEAFF
TRBV9 CASSARGTTGHTEAFF
TRBV20-1 CSATRPRNGYTF
TRBV2 CASSEPPPTETQYF
TRBV20-1 CSAPDKSLSSYNSPLHF
TRBV5-1 CASSGGTSYEQYF
TRBV29-1 CSVETGRNQPQHF
TRBV12-3/TRBV12-4 CASSYGRLGQGDRSPLHF
TRBV30 CAWSEVGTEAFF
TRBV9 CASSAARDRIYGYTF
TRBV7-2 CASSLQDLAGNTIYF